A single T cell receptor beta chain is shown here with its context. Its antigen is unidentified. This entry belongs to a study of T cell responses to AZD1222 COVID-19 vaccine. General study results and limits: Spike-wide vaccine-associated CD4 TCRs dominated at 160-218 and 743-854. Females made up more of the donors, who were largely white British, and clonal diversity may have come out too low. Elevations in Spike-specific TCR breadth and depth followed administration of two AZD1222 doses. Baseline seropositivity characterized only a handful of AZD1222 recipients.

Assay used: immunoSEQ multiplex PCR; TCRdb lists only in-frame clones, some missing. The repertoire holds over 150,000 clones, with around 92% as singletons. Trimming took 4 bases from V and 6 from J, leaving 13 bases between them. This CDR3 contains 14 residues. Germline lookup yields CDR1 LNHNV and CDR2 YYDKDF (reference sequence). Sequenced here: peripheral blood, sampled on day 0 of AZD1222 vaccination. This receptor was identified in an adult in good health. The J gene is TRBJ1-5, the V gene TRBV15, with D possibly TRBD1 on 6 matching bases. CDR3 sequence: CATSNQGGVQPQHF. The CDR3 DNA is TGTGCCACCAGCAACCAAGGGGGGGTTCAGCCCCAGCATTTT. The full variable domain, completed using reference TRBV15 and TRBJ1-5, is DAMVIQNPRYQVTQFGKPVTLSCSQTLNHNVMYWYQQKSSQAPKLLFHYYDKDFNNEADTPDNFQSRRPNTSFCFLDIRSPGLGDTAMYLCATSNQGGVQPQHFGDGTRLSIL.